This T cell receptor (beta chain) is from a study of blood T cell repertoires in COVID-19. Study context: Samples of COVID-19 (acute and convalescent) were obtained from the United States, Italy and Spain.

Sequencing used immunoSEQ multiplex PCR; TCRdb keeps in-frame clones, though not all of them. The top ten clones hold 6.5% to 9% of a sample with a few hundred thousand clones, around 81% of them seen once. About this clone itself: Additional DNA sequences in this sample encode the identical CDR3.

The CDR3 runs 13 residues. CDR1 is SGDLS, CDR2 YYNGEE, per germline. V lost 5 bases to trimming and J lost 5 bases; unmatched junction nucleotides: 4. Categorization into cohorts depended on clinical history that participants reported. The material sequenced was PBMCs or T cells enriched from blood (not recorded which). The chain carries TRBV9 and TRBJ2-5; 9 bases are a match to TRBD1. This TCR was recovered from a woman aged 40 to 50 with acute COVID-19. The CDR3 DNA reads as TGTGCCAGCAGTCGGGACAGGGTGGAGACCCAGTACTTC. Translating it yields CASSRDRVETQYF.